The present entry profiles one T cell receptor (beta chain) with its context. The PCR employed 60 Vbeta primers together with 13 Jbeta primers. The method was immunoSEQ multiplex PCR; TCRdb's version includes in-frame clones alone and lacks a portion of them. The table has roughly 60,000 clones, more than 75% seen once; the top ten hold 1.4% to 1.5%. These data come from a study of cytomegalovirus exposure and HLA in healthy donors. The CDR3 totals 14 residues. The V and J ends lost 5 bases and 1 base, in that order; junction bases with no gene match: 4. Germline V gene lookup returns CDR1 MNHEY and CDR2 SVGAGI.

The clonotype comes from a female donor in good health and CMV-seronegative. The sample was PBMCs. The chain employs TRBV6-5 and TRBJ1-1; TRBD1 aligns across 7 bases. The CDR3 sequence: CASSEGQENTEAFF. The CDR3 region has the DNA TGTGCCAGCAGTGAAGGACAGGAGAACACTGAAGCTTTCTTT.